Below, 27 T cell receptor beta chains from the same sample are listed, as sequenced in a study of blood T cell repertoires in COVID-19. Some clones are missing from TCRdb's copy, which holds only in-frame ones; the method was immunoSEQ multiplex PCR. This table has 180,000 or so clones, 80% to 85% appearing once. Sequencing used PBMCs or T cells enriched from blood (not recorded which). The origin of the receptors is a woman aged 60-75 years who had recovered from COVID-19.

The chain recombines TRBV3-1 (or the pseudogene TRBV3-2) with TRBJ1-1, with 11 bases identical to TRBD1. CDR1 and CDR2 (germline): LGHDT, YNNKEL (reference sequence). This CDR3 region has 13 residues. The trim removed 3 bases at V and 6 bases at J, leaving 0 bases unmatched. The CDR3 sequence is CASSQGQGAEAFF. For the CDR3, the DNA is TGTGCCAGCAGCCAGGGACAGGGGGCTGAAGCTTTCTTT.

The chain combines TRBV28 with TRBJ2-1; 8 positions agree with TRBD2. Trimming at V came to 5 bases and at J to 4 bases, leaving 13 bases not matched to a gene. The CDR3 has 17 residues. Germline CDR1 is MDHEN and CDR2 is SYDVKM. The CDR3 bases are TGTGCCAGCAGTCCACCAAGGTCCGCGGGAGGATACAATGAGCAGTTCTTC. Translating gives CASSPPRSAGGYNEQFF.

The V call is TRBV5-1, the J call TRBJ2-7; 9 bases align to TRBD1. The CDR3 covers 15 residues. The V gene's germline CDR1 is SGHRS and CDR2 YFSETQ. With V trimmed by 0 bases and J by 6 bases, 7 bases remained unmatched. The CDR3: CASSLAAGQGSEQYF. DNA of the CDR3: TGCGCCAGCAGCTTGGCCGCGGGACAGGGTTCCGAGCAGTACTTC.

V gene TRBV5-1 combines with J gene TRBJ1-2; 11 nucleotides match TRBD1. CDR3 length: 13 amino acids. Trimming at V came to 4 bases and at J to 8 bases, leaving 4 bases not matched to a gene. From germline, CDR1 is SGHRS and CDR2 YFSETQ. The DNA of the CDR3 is TGCGCCAGCAGCCAGGGACAGGGGGAAGGCTACACCTTC. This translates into CASSQGQGEGYTF.

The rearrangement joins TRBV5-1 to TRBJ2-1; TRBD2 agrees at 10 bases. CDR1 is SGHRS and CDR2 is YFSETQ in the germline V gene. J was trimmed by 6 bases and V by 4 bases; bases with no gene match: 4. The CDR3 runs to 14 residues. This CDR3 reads CASSTRTSGNEQFF. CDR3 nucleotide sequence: TGCGCCAGCAGCACTCGGACTAGCGGCAATGAGCAGTTCTTC.

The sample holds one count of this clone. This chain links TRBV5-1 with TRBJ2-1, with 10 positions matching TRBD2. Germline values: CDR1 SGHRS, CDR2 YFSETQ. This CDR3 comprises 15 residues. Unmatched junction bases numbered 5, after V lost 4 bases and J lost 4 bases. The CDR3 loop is CASSDSSGSYNEQFF. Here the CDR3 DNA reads TGCGCCAGCAGCGACTCTAGCGGGAGTTACAATGAGCAGTTCTTC. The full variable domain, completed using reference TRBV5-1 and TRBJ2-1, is KAGVTQTPRYLIKTRGQQVTLSCSPISGHRSVSWYQQTPGQGLQFLFEYFSETQRNKGNFPGRFSGRQFSNSRSEMNVSTLELGDSALYLCASSDSSGSYNEQFFGPGTRLTVL.

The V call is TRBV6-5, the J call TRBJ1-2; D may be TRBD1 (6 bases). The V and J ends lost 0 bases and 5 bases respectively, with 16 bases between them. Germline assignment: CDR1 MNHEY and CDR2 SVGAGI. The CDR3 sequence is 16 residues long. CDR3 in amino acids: CASSYSATKDRYGYTF. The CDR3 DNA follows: TGTGCCAGCAGTTACTCGGCAACAAAGGACAGATATGGCTACACCTTC.

The CDR3 DNA is TGTGCCGGGAAGGAGACAGGAGGTGCTGAGCAGTTCTTC. Translation gives CAGKETGGAEQFF. V is TRBV12-3 or TRBV12-4 and J is TRBJ2-1; D may be TRBD1 (6 bases). Trimming took 11 bases from V and 9 from J, leaving 20 bases between them. CDR3 length: 13 residues.

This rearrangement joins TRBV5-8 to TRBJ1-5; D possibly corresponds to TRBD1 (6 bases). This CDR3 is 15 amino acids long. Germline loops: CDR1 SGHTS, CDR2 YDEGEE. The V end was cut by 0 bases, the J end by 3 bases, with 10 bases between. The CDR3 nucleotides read TGTGCCAGCAGCTTGGGACAGGAGGCCAATCAGCCCCAGCATTTT. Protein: CASSLGQEANQPQHF.

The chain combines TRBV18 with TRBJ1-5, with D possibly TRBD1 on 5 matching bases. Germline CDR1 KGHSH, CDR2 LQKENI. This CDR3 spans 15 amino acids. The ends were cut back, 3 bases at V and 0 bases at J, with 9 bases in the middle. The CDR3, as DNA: TGTGCCAGCTCACCCAGACAGTCTAGCAATCAGCCCCAGCATTTT. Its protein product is CASSPRQSSNQPQHF.

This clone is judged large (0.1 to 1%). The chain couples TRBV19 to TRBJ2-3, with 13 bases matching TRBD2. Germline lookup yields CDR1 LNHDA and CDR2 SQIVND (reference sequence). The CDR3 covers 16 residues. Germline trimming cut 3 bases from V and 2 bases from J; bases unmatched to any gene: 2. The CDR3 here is CASSIGLAGATDTQYF. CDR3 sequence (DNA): TGTGCCAGTAGTATCGGACTAGCGGGGGCCACAGATACGCAGTATTTT.

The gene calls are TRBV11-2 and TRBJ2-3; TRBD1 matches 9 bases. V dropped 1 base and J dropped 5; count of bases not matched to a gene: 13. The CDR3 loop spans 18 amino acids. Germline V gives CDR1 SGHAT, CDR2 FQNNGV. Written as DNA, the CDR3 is TGTGCCAGCAGCTTAGTGTCGACTAGGGGACAGGGAAAAGATACGCAGTATTTT. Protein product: CASSLVSTRGQGKDTQYF.

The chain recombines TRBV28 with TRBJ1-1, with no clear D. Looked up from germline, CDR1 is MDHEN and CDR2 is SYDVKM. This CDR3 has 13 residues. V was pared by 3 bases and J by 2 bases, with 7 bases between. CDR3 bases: TGTGCCAGCAGTTTGGAGACTAACACTGAAGCTTTCTTT. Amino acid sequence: CASSLETNTEAFF.

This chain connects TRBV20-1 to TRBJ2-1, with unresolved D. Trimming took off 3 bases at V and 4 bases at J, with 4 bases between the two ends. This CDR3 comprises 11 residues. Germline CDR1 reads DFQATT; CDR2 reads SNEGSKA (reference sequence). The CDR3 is CSAREYNEQFF. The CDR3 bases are TGCAGTGCTAGGGAGTACAATGAGCAGTTCTTC.

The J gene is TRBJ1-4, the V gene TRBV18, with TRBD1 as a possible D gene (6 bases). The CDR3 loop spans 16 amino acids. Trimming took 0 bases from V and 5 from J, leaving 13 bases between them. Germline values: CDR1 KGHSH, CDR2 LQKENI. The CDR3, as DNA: TGTGCCAGCTCACCACCGGGCAGGGGATCAAATGAAAAACTGTTTTTT. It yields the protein CASSPPGRGSNEKLFF.

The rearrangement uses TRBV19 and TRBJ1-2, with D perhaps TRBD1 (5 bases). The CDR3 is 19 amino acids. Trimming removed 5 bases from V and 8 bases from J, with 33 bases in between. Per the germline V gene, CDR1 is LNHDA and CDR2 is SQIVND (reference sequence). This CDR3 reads CASSHEIPGLTNKEGGYTF. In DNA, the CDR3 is TGTGCCAGTAGTCACGAAATTCCGGGACTGACGAACAAGGAAGGGGGCTACACCTTC.

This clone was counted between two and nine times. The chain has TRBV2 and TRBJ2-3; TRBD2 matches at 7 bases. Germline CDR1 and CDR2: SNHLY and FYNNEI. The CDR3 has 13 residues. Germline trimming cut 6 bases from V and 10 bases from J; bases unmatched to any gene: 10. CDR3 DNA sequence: TGTGCCAGCAGCTCCAGCGGGGACCTCCCGCAGTATTTT. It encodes CASSSSGDLPQYF.

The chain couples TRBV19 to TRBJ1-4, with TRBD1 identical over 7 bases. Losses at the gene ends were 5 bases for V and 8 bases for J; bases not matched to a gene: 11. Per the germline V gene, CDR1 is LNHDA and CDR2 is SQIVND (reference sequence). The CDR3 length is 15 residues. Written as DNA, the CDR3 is TGTGCCAGTAGTGCGACAGGGTCCGGAGGGGAAAAACTGTTTTTT. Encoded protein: CASSATGSGGEKLFF.

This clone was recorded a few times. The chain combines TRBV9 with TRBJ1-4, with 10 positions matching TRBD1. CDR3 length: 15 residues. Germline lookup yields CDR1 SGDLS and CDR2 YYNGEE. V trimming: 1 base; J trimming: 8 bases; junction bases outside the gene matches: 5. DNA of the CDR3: TGTGCCAGCAGCGTAACCGGGACAGGGGAAGAAAAACTGTTTTTT. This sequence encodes CASSVTGTGEEKLFF.

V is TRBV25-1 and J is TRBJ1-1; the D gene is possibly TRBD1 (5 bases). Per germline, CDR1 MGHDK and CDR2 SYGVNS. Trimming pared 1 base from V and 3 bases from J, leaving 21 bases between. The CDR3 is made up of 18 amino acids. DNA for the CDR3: TGTGCCAGCAGTGAATGGGCAGGCGGATGGGACTGGGACACTGAAGCTTTCTTT. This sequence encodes CASSEWAGGWDWDTEAFF. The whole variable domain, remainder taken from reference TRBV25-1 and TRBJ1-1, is EADIYQTPRYLVIGTGKKITLECSQTMGHDKMYWYQQDPGMELHLIHYSYGVNSTEKGDLSSESTVSRIRTEHFPLTLESARPSHTSQYLCASSEWAGGWDWDTEAFFGQGTRLTVV.

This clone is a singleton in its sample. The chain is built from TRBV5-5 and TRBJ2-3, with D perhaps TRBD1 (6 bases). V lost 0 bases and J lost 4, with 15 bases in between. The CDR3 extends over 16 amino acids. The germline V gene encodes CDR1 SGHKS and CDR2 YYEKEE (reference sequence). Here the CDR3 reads CASSLASPGAADTQYF. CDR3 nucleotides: TGTGCCAGCAGCTTGGCGTCGCCAGGGGCAGCAGATACGCAGTATTTT.

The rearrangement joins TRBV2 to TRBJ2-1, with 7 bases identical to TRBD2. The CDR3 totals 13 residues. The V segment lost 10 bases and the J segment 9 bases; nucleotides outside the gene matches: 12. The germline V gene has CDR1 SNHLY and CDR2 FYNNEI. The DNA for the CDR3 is TGTGCCACCCGAAGACTAGCTGACGGTGAGCAGTTCTTC. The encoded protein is CATRRLADGEQFF.

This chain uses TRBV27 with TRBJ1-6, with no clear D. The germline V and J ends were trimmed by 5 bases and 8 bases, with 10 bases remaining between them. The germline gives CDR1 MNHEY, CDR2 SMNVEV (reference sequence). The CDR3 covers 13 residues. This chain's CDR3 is CASSIIRDSPLHF. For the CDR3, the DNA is TGTGCCAGCAGTATAATACGGGATTCACCCCTCCACTTT.

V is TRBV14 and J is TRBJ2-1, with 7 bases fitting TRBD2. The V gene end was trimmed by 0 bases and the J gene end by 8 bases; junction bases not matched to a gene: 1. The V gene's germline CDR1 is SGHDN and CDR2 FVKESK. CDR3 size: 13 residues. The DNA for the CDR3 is TGTGCCAGCAGCCAAGAGCTAGCGGATGAGCAGTTCTTC. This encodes CASSQELADEQFF.

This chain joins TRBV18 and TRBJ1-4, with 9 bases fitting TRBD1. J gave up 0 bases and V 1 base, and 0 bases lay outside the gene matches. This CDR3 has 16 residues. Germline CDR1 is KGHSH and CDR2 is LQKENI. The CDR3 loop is CASSPRQGATNEKLFF. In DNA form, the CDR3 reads TGTGCCAGCTCACCACGACAGGGGGCAACTAATGAAAAACTGTTTTTT. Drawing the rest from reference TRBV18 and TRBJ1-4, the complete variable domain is NAGVMQNPRHLVRRRGQEARLRCSPMKGHSHVYWYRQLPEEGLKFMVYLQKENIIDESGMPKERFSAEFPKEGPSILRIQQVVRGDSAAYFCASSPRQGATNEKLFFGSGTQLSVL.

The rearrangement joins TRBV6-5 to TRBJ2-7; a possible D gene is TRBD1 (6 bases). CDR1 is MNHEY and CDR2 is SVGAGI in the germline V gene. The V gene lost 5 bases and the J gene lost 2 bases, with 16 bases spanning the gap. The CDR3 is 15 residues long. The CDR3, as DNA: TGTGCCAGCAGTCTCCTCCGGGACACCCCCTACGAGCAGTACTTC. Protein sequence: CASSLLRDTPYEQYF.

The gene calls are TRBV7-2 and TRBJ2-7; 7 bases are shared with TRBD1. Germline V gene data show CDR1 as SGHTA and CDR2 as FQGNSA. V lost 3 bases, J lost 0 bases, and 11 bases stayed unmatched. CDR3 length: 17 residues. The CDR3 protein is CASSLWSDRAYSYEQYF. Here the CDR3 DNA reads TGTGCCAGCAGCTTGTGGTCAGACAGGGCTTACTCCTACGAGCAGTACTTC.